Listed here is a single T cell receptor (beta chain). Antigen unknown. The record originates from a study of cytomegalovirus exposure and HLA in healthy donors. Study results and caveats: In a later analysis, donors in an Asian-associated ancestry cluster reportedly had fewer N-insertions in productive TCRs than the cohort mean. For most subjects, TCR beta sequences were reported to predict HLA-A and HLA-B alleles with accuracy.

The CDR3 has 16 residues. Between the trimmed V and J ends, which lost 3 bases and 4 bases, there was a span of 19 bases. Germline V gives CDR1 SGHKS, CDR2 YYEKEE (reference sequence). The PCR had 60 Vbeta and 13 Jbeta primers. Per the study methods: An analysis that came later counted around 80 million unique TCR beta chains, approximately 10 million shared. Sequenced by immunoSEQ multiplex PCR; TCRdb stores in-frame clones only, minus some. The D gene and trimming were derived from the DNA, and the V and J assignments and clone size from that table. This table lists around 210,000 clones. The sequence came from a woman aged 25 to 39 in good health and CMV-seropositive. The sample consisted of PBMCs. The genes are TRBV5-5 and TRBJ1-2, with D possibly being TRBD1 (5 bases). CDR3: CASSSKPAGISYGYTF. CDR3 nucleotide sequence: TGTGCCAGCAGCTCGAAACCGGCAGGGATTAGCTATGGCTACACCTTC.